This T cell receptor delta chain was sequenced during a study of gamma-delta chains in newborns, infants, children. Turning to the study itself: Microbial exposure reportedly drives polyclonal innate γδ T cell expansion after birth.

TCRdb ran CATT on the reads. This sample carries about 780 delta-chain clones, 1% of them seen once, and the ten largest clones take approximately 37%. As for this clone: TCRdb's protein, taken from a much larger clone, differs from this DNA's translation at residue 13, likely owing to a read error; the protein displayed comes from the DNA.

The V gene's germline CDR1 is TSWWSYY and CDR2 QGS. This CDR3 comprises 21 residues. Material: blood. The J gene is TRDJ1, the V gene TRDV1, with D perhaps being TRDD2 or TRDD3 (7 bases each). The receptor was derived from a child in good health. This CDR3 is CALGALPKRPLVPGDFTKLIF. Written as DNA, the CDR3 is TGCGCTCTTGGGGCGCTTCCTAAAAGGCCCTTGGTACCGGGGGATTTCACTAAACTCATCTTT.